Below, 14 T cell receptor beta chains from the same sample are listed, as sequenced in a study of shared clonotypes between healthy human individuals. Terminally differentiated effector memory CD45RA+ cells were excluded by CCR7 positive selection of CD45RO-negative cells. The table came from immunoSEQ multiplex PCR; TCRdb's copy has only in-frame clones and leaves some out. The table includes roughly 770,000 clones, about 96% detected once. The specimen was naive CD8+ T cells sorted from blood. These receptors came from a man aged 25-40 years in good health.

This clone was seen once. The genes are TRBV6-4 and TRBJ1-1; D ambiguous. CDR1 is MRHNA and CDR2 is SNTAGT in the germline V gene. The CDR3 contains 9 residues. V lost 2 bases, J lost 8 bases, and 0 bases lay in between. The CDR3 coding sequence is TGTGCCAGCAGTGACGAAGCTTTCTTT. It encodes CASSDEAFF.

V gene TRBV27 combines with J gene TRBJ2-1; the D is unclear. This CDR3 contains 16 residues. Germline V gene sequence: CDR1 MNHEY, CDR2 SMNVEV (reference sequence). V was pared by 5 bases and J by 9 bases, with 23 bases between. CDR3 loop: CASSPPTRVNVSEQFF. The CDR3 coding sequence is TGTGCCAGCAGTCCACCGACAAGAGTCAATGTTAGTGAGCAGTTCTTC.

The chain employs TRBV29-1 and TRBJ2-1; weak D call: TRBD2 (6 bases). V dropped 5 bases and J dropped 8 bases, with 16 bases sitting between them. The CDR3 is 13 amino acids. Per the germline V gene, CDR1 is SQVTM and CDR2 is ANQGSEA. The CDR3 region is CSVLRDSGDEQFF. In DNA, the CDR3 is TGCAGCGTTCTCCGGGACTCCGGGGATGAGCAGTTCTTC.

Turning to this clone: Compared with germline, one end of the junction differs, possibly owing to a read error. The rearrangement joins TRBV28 to TRBJ1-4; tentatively, D is TRBD1 (5 bases). The germline V gene has CDR1 MDHEN and CDR2 SYDVKM. The CDR3 extends over 17 amino acids. The CDR3 DNA follows: TGTGCCAGCAGGCAAGTTGCGTCGGGGGGAACTTATGAAAAACTGTTTTTT. It specifies CASRQVASGGTYEKLFF.

This chain joins TRBV19 and TRBJ1-1; weak D call: TRBD1 (6 bases). The CDR3 runs to 16 residues. CDR1 and CDR2 (germline): LNHDA, SQIVND (reference sequence). Trimming stripped 4 bases from V and 0 bases from J, with 15 bases between. CDR3 sequence reads: CASSRLQGQLNTEAFF. The DNA for the CDR3 is TGTGCCAGTAGTAGACTGCAGGGACAATTGAACACTGAAGCTTTCTTT.

This chain uses TRBV7-9 with TRBJ1-5; weak D call: TRBD1 (5 bases). Trimming cost V 5 bases and J 5 bases, with 13 bases left between them. Germline V gene sequence: CDR1 SEHNR, CDR2 FQNEAQ (reference sequence). This CDR3 spans 14 amino acids. The CDR3 sequence is CASSAEGQYQPQHF. For the CDR3, the DNA is TGTGCCAGCAGCGCCGAGGGGCAGTATCAGCCCCAGCATTTT.

Concerning this clone: Other DNA variants within this sample encode the same CDR3. This chain links TRBV25-1 with TRBJ1-1; D is undetermined. V lost 4 bases and J lost 11, with 11 bases in between. Germline lookup yields CDR1 MGHDK and CDR2 SYGVNS. The CDR3 extends over 11 amino acids. This CDR3 reads CASSAGTEAFF. CDR3 DNA: TGTGCCAGCAGTGCGGGAACCGAGGCTTTCTTT.

Notes on this clone: An end of the junction differs from the germline gene, which may be a read error. This chain joins TRBV2 and TRBJ1-1; D not resolved. The CDR3 contains 11 residues. The germline V gene encodes CDR1 SNHLY and CDR2 FYNNEI. The CDR3 loop is CASSEGPDAFF. CDR3 DNA sequence: TGTGCCAGCAGTGAAGGGCCTGACGCTTTCTTT.

J is TRBJ2-7 and V is TRBV9; D possibly uses TRBD1 or TRBD2 (5 bases each). Trimming pared 5 bases from V and 2 bases from J, leaving 14 bases between. The CDR3 is 14 residues long. Germline lookup yields CDR1 SGDLS and CDR2 YYNGEE. DNA of the CDR3: TGTGCCAGCAGGGGGGAACATAGGGCCTACGAGCAGTACTTC. Translation: CASRGEHRAYEQYF.

The chain has TRBV29-1 and TRBJ2-7; 10 nucleotides match TRBD1. The CDR3 extends over 13 amino acids. Germline CDR1 is SQVTM and CDR2 is ANQGSEA. The trim removed 5 bases at V and 0 bases at J, leaving 1 base unmatched. DNA for the CDR3: TGCAGCGTTCGGGACAGGGGCTCCTACGAGCAGTACTTC. Its translation is CSVRDRGSYEQYF.

This chain joins TRBV5-1 and TRBJ2-7; 7 bases align to TRBD2. Per germline, CDR1 SGHRS and CDR2 YFSETQ. V lost 3 bases, J lost 4 bases, and 1 base stayed unmatched. This CDR3 region has 12 residues. The CDR3 loop is CASSWRGYEQYF. DNA of the CDR3: TGCGCCAGCAGCTGGCGGGGGTACGAGCAGTACTTC.

This rearrangement joins TRBV25-1 to TRBJ2-5; tentatively, D is TRBD1 or TRBD2 (5 bases each). Per the germline V gene, CDR1 is MGHDK and CDR2 is SYGVNS. CDR3 length: 16 residues. V lost 1 base to trimming and J lost 2 bases, with 14 bases between them. DNA of the CDR3: TGTGCCAGCAGTGAATTAAAGGGGACGGAACAAGAGACCCAGTACTTC. This sequence encodes CASSELKGTEQETQYF.

This clone has only one observation. The chain recombines TRBV19 with TRBJ1-5; a possible D gene is TRBD1 (6 bases). Germline CDR1 and CDR2: LNHDA and SQIVND (reference sequence). The CDR3 consists of 14 residues. With 8 bases removed from V and 6 bases from J, the gap between germline ends came to 17 bases. The CDR3 is CASRGAGESQPQHF. The CDR3 DNA reads as TGTGCCAGTCGAGGGGCAGGGGAAAGTCAGCCCCAGCATTTT.

The genes are TRBV9 and TRBJ2-1; D may be TRBD1 (6 bases). There are 15 residues in the CDR3. Trimming removed 0 bases from V and 9 bases from J, with 16 bases in between. The V gene's germline CDR1 is SGDLS and CDR2 YYNGEE. The CDR3 sequence: CASSVAGNRVPEQFF. In nucleotides, the CDR3 is TGTGCCAGCAGCGTAGCGGGCAACAGGGTACCTGAGCAGTTCTTC.